Sequencing of this TCR beta chain was carried out in a study of graft-versus-host responses after intestinal transplantation. About the study: Every recipient had anti-thymocyte globulin induction and about three years of tacrolimus plus steroids.

Unmatched junction bases numbered 10, after V lost 10 bases and J lost 5 bases. The length of the CDR3 is 15 residues. Germline assignment: CDR1 ENHRY and CDR2 SYGVKD. As for this clone: Its specificity is not known.

Study conclusions and caveats: Some GvH clones appeared in ileal mucosa or blood before recipient bone marrow. Where graft-donor T cell macrochimerism was present, patients had high graft-versus-host to host-versus-graft clonal ratios in allografts.

TCRdb keeps only in-frame clones here, not all; method: immunoSEQ multiplex PCR. The data contain about 51,000 clones, 90% to 95% of them singletons. The TCR originated in a human donor who was the organ donor for an intestinal transplant. The specimen comprised unstimulated CD8+ T cells sorted from spleen or lymph node cells, sampled before transplant. The rearrangement joins TRBV10-3 to TRBJ1-5; 11 bases are shared with TRBD1. The CDR3 is CATKAGQGGDQPQHF. CDR3 DNA: TGTGCCACCAAGGCGGGACAGGGGGGGGATCAGCCCCAGCATTTT.